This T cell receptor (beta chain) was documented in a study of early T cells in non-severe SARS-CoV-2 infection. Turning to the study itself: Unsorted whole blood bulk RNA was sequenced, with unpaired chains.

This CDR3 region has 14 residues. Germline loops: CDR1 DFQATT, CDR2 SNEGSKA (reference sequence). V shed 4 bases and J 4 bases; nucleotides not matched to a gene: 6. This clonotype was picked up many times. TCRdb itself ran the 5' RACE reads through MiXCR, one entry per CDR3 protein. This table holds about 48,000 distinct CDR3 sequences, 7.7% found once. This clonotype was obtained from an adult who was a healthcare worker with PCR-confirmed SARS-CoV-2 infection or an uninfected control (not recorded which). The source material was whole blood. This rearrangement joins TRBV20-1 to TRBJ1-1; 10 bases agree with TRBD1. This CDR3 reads CSATRDRGSTEAFF. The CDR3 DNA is TGCAGTGCTACCCGGGACAGGGGTTCCACTGAAGCTTTCTTT.